The clone carrying this T cell receptor beta chain occurred many times. Its target is unknown. TCRdb fed the 5' RACE reads into MiXCR, producing one record per CDR3 protein. The top ten hold around 6.5% of the sample, which has about 240,000 distinct CDR3 sequences, 9.5% to 12% seen once. The CDR3 sequence is 13 residues long. Trimming pared 5 bases from V and 3 bases from J, leaving 11 bases between. Germline values: CDR1 SGHVS, CDR2 FQNEAQ. This sample was included in a study of CD8 T cells in ankylosing spondylitis. Whole-study findings and limits: There was reportedly significant enrichment of clones that were disease-linked in matched ankylosing spondylitis synovial fluid. The study identified a TCR beta motif of roughly eight highly homologous variants that appeared characteristic of ankylosing spondylitis blood. Peripheral blood held disease-linked clones only at relatively low frequency, and these were CD8+. Earlier reports found some motif variants in synovial fluid and blood in reactive arthritis.

This clonotype originated in a male donor with ankylosing spondylitis or in good health (not recorded which). Specimen: blood, either unsorted or a sorted T cell fraction (not recorded which). This rearrangement joins TRBV7-8 to TRBJ2-7; D is ambiguous. CDR3 nucleotide sequence: TGTGCCAGCAGCCCGAGCTCCGGCTACGAGCAGTACTTC. Its translation is CASSPSSGYEQYF.